This record covers a single TCR beta chain. The antigen this receptor binds is unknown. Base quality data are lacking; no much larger clone is found one base away. The CDR3 sequence holds 16 residues, the cysteine and phenylalanine included. This entry keeps only the CDR3 DNA: 48 bases, framed from base 1. V is clipped by 3 bases and J by 0 bases, and the sequence between their germline boundaries is 14 bases long. The method behind the library was RACE. Sequencing relied on a NextSeq 500. Library preparation attached unique molecular identifiers to individual cDNA molecules for quantitative, reproducible TCR counting. From each blood RNA sample, both TCR alpha and TCR beta chains were sequenced. The study's own analysis went as follows. The median number of TCRs per sample was roughly 98,000, ranging from roughly 23,224 to 700,000. V, J and CDR3 annotation of the TCR reads was carried out using the Decombinator software suite. For PS versus PT1 abundance plots, all samples were subsampled to the same number of TCRs (28,000). Expanded TCRs were defined as absent before sensitization and observed at least eight times at the 2-week time point. The public reads were quality trimmed at Q25 with fastp and then assembled into clones with MiXCR by TCRdb, keeping productive beta chains. Entries that share a CDR3 protein sequence are merged under the most common genes and DNA. These V and J calls derive from TCRdb rather than the authors' analysis. This sample is represented by around 350,000 distinct CDR3 sequences; 4.5% to 5.5% of them were singletons. The ten largest clones capture 7% to 10% of the sample.

The entry originates in a study of human T cells and chemical hapten exposure (dated by TCRdb to about 2021). Context from the whole study: For sensitization, 2% DPC in acetone was applied to a 2 cm by 2 cm area of upper inner arm skin. Patients additionally received weekly therapeutic DPC doses to the scalp throughout the roughly 24-week study period. Most of the patients in the cohort were female, and the cohort covered alopecia areata with under or over 50% scalp involvement, alopecia totalis and alopecia universalis. Blood for TCR sequencing was provided by twenty-nine alopecia patients at one to four time points (pre-sensitization, 2, 6 and 24 weeks). Blood samples were taken from patients before sensitization (week 0) and then at 2, 6 and about 24 weeks after DPC sensitization. This study followed changes in the peripheral blood TCR repertoire in vivo during primary and secondary sensitization of alopecia patients to the hapten diphenylcyclopropenone (DPC). Libraries were pooled for sequencing, and per-sample TCR yields varied mainly because of small differences in library volumes within the pool. Patch testing was done on the upper back using Finn chambers containing 0.01% DPC, and results were scored after 6 days according to International Contact Dermatitis Research Group standards.

Findings and caveats that apply to the study as a whole: Compared with pre-sensitization or healthy control sets, expanded TCRs formed significantly more large CDR3 similarity clusters, which is consistent with antigen-driven responses. No change with DPC sensitization was found in the number of TCRs above 1 in 1000 frequency, and no evidence of global repertoire structure alterations was found. After repeated subsampling, changes were observed in the strength of the expansion versus patch-test correlation and in the threshold at which the correlation became significant. Because every patient had alopecia, a presumed autoimmune disease, the patients' immune response might differ from that of healthy individuals. A positive correlation was found between the number of PT1 expanded TCRs and patch test score, with significance reached at thresholds 8, 16 and 32 but not 4.

In the paper's terms, the time point label means: pre-sensitization, week 0. The treatment or condition label for this specimen denotes: therapeutic diphenylcyclopropenone sensitization with weekly scalp DPC. Blood at each patch-test visit was drawn before the patch test was applied. To be eligible, patients had to be aged 18 to 70, diagnosed with alopecia and judged suitable for DPC therapy, while pregnant patients were excluded. Total RNA was extracted from unfractionated whole blood collected in Tempus Blood RNA tubes. Sequencing used whole blood, obtained in connection with sensitization to the hapten diphenylcyclopropenone (DPC). The V gene is TRBV12-3 or TRBV12-4 and the J gene is TRBJ2-5; the D gene assignment is ambiguous. The receptor's source is a woman in her late teens or twenties with alopecia areata. Some clones in this sample may be carry-over from other donors' samples. In nucleotide form, the sequence is TGTGCCAGCAGTTTGTCTGGAACCTCGTACCAAGAGACCCAGTACTTC. It is translated as CASSLSGTSYQETQYF.